The subject of this entry is one T cell receptor beta chain. The sample comes from a study of cytomegalovirus exposure and HLA in healthy donors. CDR3 length: 14 residues. Trimming removed 1 base at V and 3 bases at J, with 10 bases between. Germline V gene sequence: CDR1 SGHTA, CDR2 FQGNSA. Assay used: immunoSEQ multiplex PCR; TCRdb lists only in-frame clones, some missing. The repertoire holds some 150,000 clones, with about 95% as singletons. The sample comprised PBMCs. This TCR derives from a man aged 18 to 30 in good health and CMV-seropositive. This chain links TRBV7-2 with TRBJ2-7; possible D gene TRBD1, 5 bases. The CDR3 DNA follows: TGTGCCAGCAGCTTAGTGGGGCGGAACTACGAGCAGTACTTC. Translating gives CASSLVGRNYEQYF.